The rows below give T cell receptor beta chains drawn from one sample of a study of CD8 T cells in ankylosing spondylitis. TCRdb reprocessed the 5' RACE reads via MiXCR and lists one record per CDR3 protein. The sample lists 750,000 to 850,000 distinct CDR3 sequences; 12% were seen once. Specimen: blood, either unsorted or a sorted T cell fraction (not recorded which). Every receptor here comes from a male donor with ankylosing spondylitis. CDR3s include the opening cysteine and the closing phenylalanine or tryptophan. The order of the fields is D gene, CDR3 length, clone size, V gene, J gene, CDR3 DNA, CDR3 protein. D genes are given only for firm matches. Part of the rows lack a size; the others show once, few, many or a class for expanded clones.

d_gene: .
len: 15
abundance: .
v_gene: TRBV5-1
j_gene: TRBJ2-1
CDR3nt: TGCGCCAGCAGCTCTTTCGGACACTCCTACAATGAGCAGTTCTTC
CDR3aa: CASSSFGHSYNEQFF

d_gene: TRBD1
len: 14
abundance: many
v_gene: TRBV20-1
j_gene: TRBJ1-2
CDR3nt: TGCAGTGCTAGATCGGACAGGAGTGGGTATGGCTACACCTTC
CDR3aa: CSARSDRSGYGYTF

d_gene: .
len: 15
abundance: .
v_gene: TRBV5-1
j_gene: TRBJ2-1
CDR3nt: TGCACCAGCAGCTTGGTGGCTAGCGCCGACAATGAGCAGTTCTTC
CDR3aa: CTSSLVASADNEQFF

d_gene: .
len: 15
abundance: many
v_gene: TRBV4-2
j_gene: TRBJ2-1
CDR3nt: TGTGCCAGCAGCCAAGCAAACAATCGTGACAATGAGCAGTTCTTC
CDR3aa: CASSQANNRDNEQFF

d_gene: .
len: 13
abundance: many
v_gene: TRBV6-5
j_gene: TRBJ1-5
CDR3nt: TGTGCCAGCAGTTCTCTCCGGAATCAGCCCCAGCATTTT
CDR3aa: CASSSLRNQPQHF

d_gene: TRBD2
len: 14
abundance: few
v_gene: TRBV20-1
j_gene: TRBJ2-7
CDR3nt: TGCAGTGCCTGGACTAGCGGGAGTCCCTACGAGCAGTACTTC
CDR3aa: CSAWTSGSPYEQYF

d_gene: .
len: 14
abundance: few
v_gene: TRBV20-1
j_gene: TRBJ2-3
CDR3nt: TGCAGTGCTAGAGAAGGTAGCGCCACAGATACGCAGTATTTT
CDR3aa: CSAREGSATDTQYF

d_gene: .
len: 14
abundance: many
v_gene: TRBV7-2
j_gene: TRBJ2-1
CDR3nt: TGTGCCAGCAGCTTAATGCGGCACCTCAATGAGCAGTTCTTC
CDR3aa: CASSLMRHLNEQFF

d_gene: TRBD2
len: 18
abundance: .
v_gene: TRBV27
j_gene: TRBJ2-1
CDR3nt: TGTGCCAGCAGTTTTGGGTTCCGTAGCGGGAGTATGTGGAATGAGCAGTTCTTC
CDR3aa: CASSFGFRSGSMWNEQFF

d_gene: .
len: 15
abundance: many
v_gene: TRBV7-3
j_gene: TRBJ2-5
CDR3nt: TGTGCCAGCAGCTTAGGTAGCGCCAACCAAGAGACCCAGTACTTC
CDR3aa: CASSLGSANQETQYF

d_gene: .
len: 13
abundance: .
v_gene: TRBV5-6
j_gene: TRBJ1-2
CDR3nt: TGTGCCATGGGCCCCGGAATCCGGTATGGCTACACCTTC
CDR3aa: CAMGPGIRYGYTF

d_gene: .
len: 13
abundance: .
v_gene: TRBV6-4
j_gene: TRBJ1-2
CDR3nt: TGTGCCAGCAGTTTCATTTTAGGGGTCGGCTACACCTTC
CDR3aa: CASSFILGVGYTF

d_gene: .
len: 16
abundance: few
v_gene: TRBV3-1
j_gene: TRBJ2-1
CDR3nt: TGTGCCAGCAGGCGGGCCGGTGGCAGCTCCTACAATGAGCAGTTCTTC
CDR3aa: CASRRAGGSSYNEQFF

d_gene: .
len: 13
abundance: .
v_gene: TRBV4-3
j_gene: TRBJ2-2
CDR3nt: TGCGCCAGCAGCGGATGGGGCACCGGGGAGCTGTTTTTT
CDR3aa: CASSGWGTGELFF

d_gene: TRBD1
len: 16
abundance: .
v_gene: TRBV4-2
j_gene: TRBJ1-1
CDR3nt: TGTGCCAGCAGCCAAGATAGTTTTGAGACAGGGATATTGGCTTTCTTT
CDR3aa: CASSQDSFETGILAFF